A selection of T cell receptor beta chains follows, all from one sample in a study of CD8 T cells in ankylosing spondylitis. TCRdb reprocessed the 5' RACE reads via MiXCR and lists one record per CDR3 protein. The data contain a few hundred thousand distinct CDR3 sequences, roughly a quarter of them seen just once; the ten biggest clones take up 0.6% to 0.75%. Material for sequencing was blood, either unsorted or a sorted T cell fraction (not recorded which). The receptors originated from a male donor with ankylosing spondylitis or in good health (not recorded which). The CDR3 runs from the conserved cysteine through the conserved F or W. The D gene is left open where the match is weak. Only some rows state a clone size, as once, few, many or a class for expanded clones.

cdr3_nt cdr3_aa clone_size d_call j_call v_call
TGCAGCGTTGCCGGGACTTCTTACGAGCAGTACTTC CSVAGTSYEQYF few - TRBJ2-7 TRBV29-1
TGTGCCAGCAGCCCTTGGGCTAGCGGGGGGCGGACAGATACGCAGTATTTT CASSPWASGGRTDTQYF many TRBD2 TRBJ2-3 TRBV12-3/TRBV12-4
TGCAGTGCTAGAGGGGGACTAGCGGGGTATAATGAGCAGTTCTTC CSARGGLAGYNEQFF few TRBD2 TRBJ2-1 TRBV20-1
TGTGCCAGTAGTCGATTGGGGGAGGAAAAACTGTTTTTT CASSRLGEEKLFF - - TRBJ1-4 TRBV19
TGTGCCAGCAGGGGTACCGACAGGAAGCTCTATGGCTACACCTTC CASRGTDRKLYGYTF - - TRBJ1-2 TRBV6-1
TGCGCCACCAGAGCGGGGGCTAGCACAGATACGCAGTATTTT CATRAGASTDTQYF many TRBD2 TRBJ2-3 TRBV5-1
TGCGCCAGCAGCCAAGGCAGGGCCACGAGCTCCTACGAGCAGTACTTC CASSQGRATSSYEQYF - - TRBJ2-7 TRBV4-1
TGTGCCAGCAGCCACGGGACAGGGGGTACAGAGACCCAGTACTTC CASSHGTGGTETQYF few TRBD1 TRBJ2-5 TRBV3-1
TGCAGTGCTAGAGGCGTTGGGGGGAGCTCCTATAATTCACCCCTCCACTTT CSARGVGGSSYNSPLHF few - TRBJ1-6 TRBV20-1
TGTGCCAGCAGTGAAGGAGGGGCCGGTCAGCCCCAGCATTTT CASSEGGAGQPQHF many - TRBJ1-5 TRBV2
TGCATCGCTGGCCGGGCTCCGCGGGGGACCGGGGAGCTGTTTTTT CIAGRAPRGTGELFF - TRBD2 TRBJ2-2 TRBV20-1
TGTGCCAGCAGCCGGGACCCAGGGGTAAATTCACCCCTCCACTTT CASSRDPGVNSPLHF many - TRBJ1-6 TRBV5-5
TGTGCCAGCAGTTTACGTGGGGGGGACATTCAGTACTTC CASSLRGGDIQYF - TRBD2 TRBJ2-4 TRBV28
TGCAGTGCTAGAGATCCGATTGGTGCTAGCGATTCCTACAATGAGCAGTTCTTC CSARDPIGASDSYNEQFF - - TRBJ2-1 TRBV20-1
TGTGCCAGCAGCCCGAGGACTAGCGGGGGGGCCAGTGAGCAGTTCTTC CASSPRTSGGASEQFF - TRBD2 TRBJ2-1 TRBV9
TGCGCCAGCAGCTTGGTTAGGACGGGACCGTACCAAGAGACCCAGTACTTC CASSLVRTGPYQETQYF many - TRBJ2-5 TRBV5-1
TGCAGTGCTAGAGACGAAGGGGCCATAAACTTC CSARDEGAINF - - TRBJ2-7 TRBV20-1
TGTGCCAGCAGTTCCGGAAGGAACACTGAAGCTTTCTTT CASSSGRNTEAFF few - TRBJ1-1 TRBV12-3/TRBV12-4
TGTGCCATCCTACCTGGCAGCCTTAACACCGGGGAGCTGTTTTTT CAILPGSLNTGELFF many - TRBJ2-2 TRBV10-3
TGCAGCGTTGCACCAGGGATGGGTAAAGCTTTCTTT CSVAPGMGKAFF few - TRBJ1-1 TRBV29-1
TGCAGTGCTATCGGTGTTAGGGGGGAGCTGTTTTTT CSAIGVRGELFF many - TRBJ2-2 TRBV20-1
TGTGCCAGCGGCGAACCCCCACCCAACGGCCACGAGCAGTACTTC CASGEPPPNGHEQYF - - TRBJ2-7 TRBV25-1
TGTGCCAGCAGAGCAGGGCTCCCCTCCTACAATGAGCAGTTCTTC CASRAGLPSYNEQFF - - TRBJ2-1 TRBV2
TGCAGCGCTGTGGGGCAGACACCAAACTATGGCTACACCTTC CSAVGQTPNYGYTF many - TRBJ1-2 TRBV29-1
TGTGCCAGCAGTTATGACAGGGAAGGGGCCGGGGAGCTGTTTTTT CASSYDREGAGELFF - TRBD1 TRBJ2-2 TRBV6-5
TGCGCCAGCAGGTCTCGGACAGACAATGAGCAGTTCTTC CASRSRTDNEQFF few - TRBJ2-1 TRBV5-1
TGTGCCAGCACCACGACAGGGCCCCGGACCACAGATACGCAGTATTTT CASTTTGPRTTDTQYF - TRBD1 TRBJ2-3 TRBV12-3/TRBV12-4
TGTGCCAGCAGTCCACAACCGAACACTGAAGCTTTCTTT CASSPQPNTEAFF few - TRBJ1-1 TRBV12-3/TRBV12-4
TGCAGTGCTAGAGGGGAGGGTAGCGGGGTCTTC CSARGEGSGVF few TRBD2 TRBJ2-1 TRBV20-1